This T cell receptor beta chain is from a study of blood T cell repertoires in COVID-19. Across the study: Donors in the United States, Italy and Spain gave samples during acute or convalescent COVID-19. PBMCs, B-cell-depleted T cells, or T cells were the source of the cDNA or gDNA that made up the material.

Germline CDR1 and CDR2: LGHNA and YNFKEQ. The CDR3 is 13 residues long. The V gene lost 0 bases and the J gene lost 6 bases, with 8 bases spanning the gap. Original analysis: Reference gene primer amplification gave nucleated cell count estimates. This table comes from immunoSEQ multiplex PCR, and its TCRdb copy is limited to in-frame clones, with some not included. That table furnishes V, J and clone size, whereas the DNA furnished D and trimming. Found here are a few hundred thousand clones, 88% of them singletons; the top ten hold approximately 3.8%. Input material: peripheral blood. This sequence was found in a man in his 60s who had recovered from COVID-19. The V and J genes are TRBV4-2 and TRBJ1-2, with unresolved D. CDR3 in DNA: TGTGCCAGCAGCCAAGATCGTCGTGATGGCTACACCTTC. It is translated as CASSQDRRDGYTF.